This T cell receptor (beta chain) stems from a study of vaccination effects on CD4 cells after COVID-19. General observations from the study: Marked clonal contraction of infection- and vaccine-induced clones was seen late after vaccination. In vaccinees who were healthy, merely 1 out of 255 vaccine-induced clones cross-reacted with common cold coronaviruses.

Concerning this clone: What it binds is unknown.

Produced via immunoSEQ multiplex PCR; TCRdb's table is partial and in-frame only. Here the sample spans tens of thousands of clones, 65% to 75% being singletons. The CDR3 is 14 residues long. From germline, CDR1 is SGDLS and CDR2 YYNGEE. Trimming removed 3 bases at V and 8 bases at J, with 14 bases between. Antigen-specific CD4+ T cells were expanded (with viral peptide pools) by the ViraFEST assay ahead of sequencing. Cells that had been cultured for 10 days were the source of isolated CD4+ T cells. No vaccinee had earlier SARS-CoV-2 infection, and nucleocapsid antibodies were negative. Half of the medium was exchanged for IL-2 medium on both days 3 and 7.

The sequences come from CD4+ T cells from PBMCs cultured with HCoV-NL63 spike peptides, collected before COVID-19 vaccination. This TCR was sampled from a human donor who received a COVID-19 vaccine. The V call is TRBV9, the J call TRBJ1-4; the D gene is possibly TRBD1 (5 bases). Written as DNA, the CDR3 is TGTGCCAGCAGCGCGGACTCGGGGGAAGAAAAACTGTTTTTT. Encoded protein: CASSADSGEEKLFF.